These T cell receptor beta chains were read from a single sample in a study of blood T cell repertoires in COVID-19. The assay was immunoSEQ multiplex PCR, and TCRdb's table has in-frame clones only and misses some. Among a few hundred thousand clones listed, 75% to 90% were seen once. The source material was PBMCs or T cells enriched from blood (not recorded which). The receptors originated from a man aged 25 to 40 who had recovered from COVID-19. Both conserved end residues are part of each CDR3. D genes are given only for firm matches. Clone size appears in some rows only: once, few, many, or a class for an expanded clone.

TRBJ2-3 | . | . | TRBV30 | TGTGCCTGGAGTACGGCAGATACGCAGTATTTT | CAWSTADTQYF
TRBJ1-5 | . | . | TRBV15 | TGTGCCACCAGCAAGTCGATACAGGGATCGGAGCCCCAGCATTTT | CATSKSIQGSEPQHF
TRBJ1-3 | . | TRBD1 | TRBV11-1 | TGTGCCAGCAGCCGAGGACAGGTGGAAGGAAACACCATATATTTT | CASSRGQVEGNTIYF
TRBJ2-5 | . | . | TRBV12-3/TRBV12-4 | TGTGCCAGCAGTACAGGGTCGGAGACCCAGTACTTC | CASSTGSETQYF
TRBJ1-5 | . | TRBD1 | TRBV28 | TGTGCCAGCAGTTTCTTGGACAGGGGGCCCCCCCAGCATTTT | CASSFLDRGPPQHF
TRBJ2-2 | . | TRBD2 | TRBV25-1 | TGTGCCAGCACTGGACTAGCGGGAGGTGGGAACACCGGGGAGCTGTTTTTT | CASTGLAGGGNTGELFF
TRBJ2-6 | . | TRBD1 | TRBV18 | TGTGCCAGCTCAGCACAGCGGACAGGTTCTGGGGCCAACGTCCTGACTTTC | CASSAQRTGSGANVLTF
TRBJ1-5 | . | . | TRBV12-5 | TGTGCTAGTGGTTTGTACCGCCCCTATAGCAATCAGCCCCAGCATTTT | CASGLYRPYSNQPQHF
TRBJ1-1 | . | TRBD1 | TRBV18 | TGTGCCAGCTCAACGGGACAGTCTTCTGAAGCTTTCTTT | CASSTGQSSEAFF
TRBJ2-7 | . | TRBD2 | TRBV3-1/TRBV3-2 | TGTGCCAGCAGCCCCCTGCGGGAGATGTTATACGAGCAGTACTTC | CASSPLREMLYEQYF
TRBJ2-7 | . | . | TRBV11-2 | TGTGCCAGCAGCTTCGGAGGGGTCTACGAGCAGTACTTC | CASSFGGVYEQYF
TRBJ1-1 | once | . | TRBV2 | TGTGCCAGCAGTGAAACTCGGGGGATAGCTTTCTTT | CASSETRGIAFF
TRBJ2-7 | . | TRBD2 | TRBV4-1 | TGCGCCAGCAGCCAAGATAGCAGCGGGAGGTCCTACGAGCAGTACTTC | CASSQDSSGRSYEQYF
TRBJ1-2 | . | TRBD1 | TRBV7-8 | TGTGCCAGCAGCCAAACCGGGACAGGGGCCTATGGCTACACCTTC | CASSQTGTGAYGYTF
TRBJ1-6 | . | . | TRBV10-2 | TGCGCCAGCAGGAGGTCCTATAATTCACCCCTCCACTTT | CASRRSYNSPLHF
TRBJ1-1 | . | TRBD1 | TRBV2 | TGTGCCAGCACCCGGGGACAGGGGATAGACAACAACGCTGAAGCTTTCTTT | CASTRGQGIDNNAEAFF
TRBJ2-1 | . | . | TRBV24-1 | TGTGCCACCAGTGATTTGGGCGGGAATGAGCAGTTCTTC | CATSDLGGNEQFF
TRBJ1-1 | . | . | TRBV7-9 | TGTGCCAGCAGCTTAGCGGGAGGAGGAGCTTTCTTT | CASSLAGGGAFF
TRBJ2-7 | . | TRBD2 | TRBV19 | TGTGCCAGTAGTCTGGGGGGGATGGACGAGCAGTACTTC | CASSLGGMDEQYF
TRBJ1-5 | few | . | TRBV19 | TGTGCCAGTAGTACCTGGAAAAGGACAGATAGCAATCAGCCCCAGCATTTT | CASSTWKRTDSNQPQHF
TRBJ1-5 | . | . | TRBV19 | TGTGCCAGTAGTATTGACAGCTATAGCAATCAGCCCCAGCATTTT | CASSIDSYSNQPQHF
TRBJ1-4 | . | . | TRBV5-4 | TGTGCCAGCAGCTTGGAACAGGGAGAAAAACTGTTTTTT | CASSLEQGEKLFF
TRBJ1-3 | . | . | TRBV19 | TGTGCCAGCGCCTTAACGCACAGGTTCTCTGGAAACACCATATATTTT | CASALTHRFSGNTIYF
TRBJ1-2 | . | . | TRBV6-5 | TGTGCCAGCAGTTACGACTTCACCCGGTGGGATGGCTACACCTTC | CASSYDFTRWDGYTF
TRBJ1-6 | . | . | TRBV6-5 | TGTGCCAGCACCGCCGGCGCGGATTCACCCCTCCACTTT | CASTAGADSPLHF
TRBJ2-1 | . | . | TRBV24-1 | TGTGCCACCAGTGTGGGGGCTAGCAATGAGCAGTTCTTC | CATSVGASNEQFF
TRBJ2-7 | . | . | TRBV5-4 | TGTGCCAGCAGCTTGTTAGTGCCAGGGCACTACGAGCAGTACTTC | CASSLLVPGHYEQYF
TRBJ1-4 | . | TRBD1 | TRBV28 | TGTGCCAGCAGTAAGACAGGGGCAAATGAAAAACTGTTTTTT | CASSKTGANEKLFF
TRBJ1-1 | many | . | TRBV4-1 | TGCGCCAGCAGCCAGCCCCTAAGGACAGATAAAGCTTTCTTT | CASSQPLRTDKAFF
TRBJ2-5 | . | . | TRBV27 | TGTGCCAGCAGTTTGGGAGGAAGAGAGACCCAGTACTTC | CASSLGGRETQYF
TRBJ1-2 | . | . | TRBV10-2 | TGCGCCAGCAGGACCACGGGGGGTAATGGCTACACCTTC | CASRTTGGNGYTF
TRBJ2-2 | . | . | TRBV28 | TGTGCCAGCAGTTTAGGTGGGAGTACCGGGGAGCTGTTTTTT | CASSLGGSTGELFF
TRBJ2-7 | . | TRBD1 | TRBV14 | TGTGCCAGCAGCCAGCTAAGACCTGACAGGGATTACGAGCAGTACTTC | CASSQLRPDRDYEQYF
TRBJ2-2 | . | TRBD2 | TRBV10-3 | TGTGCCGTGGCGGGACTAGCGGGTGTAGGGGACACCGGGGAGCTGTTTTTT | CAVAGLAGVGDTGELFF
TRBJ2-7 | . | TRBD1 | TRBV6-2/TRBV6-3 | TGTGCCAGCAGTTACCCCCGGACAGGGATGTCCTACGAGCAGTACTTC | CASSYPRTGMSYEQYF
TRBJ1-1 | . | . | TRBV3-1/TRBV3-2 | TGTGCCAGCAGCCAGAAAACAGGGATCACTGAAGCTTTCTTT | CASSQKTGITEAFF
TRBJ1-6 | . | TRBD1 | TRBV18 | TGTGCCAGCTCACCCCCGGGACAGGGCTCACCCCTCCACTTT | CASSPPGQGSPLHF
TRBJ1-1 | few | . | TRBV11-2 | TGTGCCAGCAGCTATTCTGGGGTTGAGGGCACTGAAGCTTTCTTT | CASSYSGVEGTEAFF
TRBJ2-7 | . | . | TRBV27 | TGTGCCAGCAGTTTAAAGGAGAGCTCCTACGAGCAGTACTTC | CASSLKESSYEQYF
TRBJ2-7 | . | . | TRBV6-5 | TGTGCCAGCAGTTACTCGCCCAGGGGATCCTACGAGCAGTACTTC | CASSYSPRGSYEQYF
TRBJ2-6 | . | TRBD1 | TRBV5-1 | TGCGCCAGCAGCCCCCCCGGGACAGTAGCCATAGGTCCTGGGGCCAACGTCCTGACTTTC | CASSPPGTVAIGPGANVLTF
TRBJ1-5 | . | . | TRBV12-5 | TGTGCTAGTGGTTTGGCTCCCGACAGCGGGGGCAATCAGCCCCAGCATTTT | CASGLAPDSGGNQPQHF
TRBJ2-3 | . | . | TRBV5-4 | TGTGCCAGCAGCCCCGGACTGAACACAGATACGCAGTATTTT | CASSPGLNTDTQYF
TRBJ2-1 | . | . | TRBV5-8 | TGTGCCAGCATAGGGACTGACTACAATGAGCAGTTCTTC | CASIGTDYNEQFF
TRBJ2-2 | once | TRBD2 | TRBV7-3 | TGTGCCAGCAGCCCCAACCTAGCGGGAGACACCGGGGAGCTGTTTTTT | CASSPNLAGDTGELFF
TRBJ1-1 | . | . | TRBV5-5 | TGTGCCAGCAGCTTGGCTGGGGGCTACGCTGAAGCTTTCTTT | CASSLAGGYAEAFF
TRBJ2-7 | few | . | TRBV3-1/TRBV3-2 | TGTGCCAGCAGCCACACCGCACAGGGAACAGGCGAGCAGTACTTC | CASSHTAQGTGEQYF
TRBJ2-3 | . | . | TRBV7-8 | TGTGCCAGCAGCATGGACAGAACAGATACGCAGTATTTT | CASSMDRTDTQYF
TRBJ2-5 | . | TRBD2 | TRBV10-2 | TGCGCCAGCAGTGCTATACTAGCGGGAGTGTCTGAGACCCAGTACTTC | CASSAILAGVSETQYF
TRBJ2-7 | . | . | TRBV30 | TGTGCCTGGTCGTCGGTTTACGAGCAGTACTTC | CAWSSVYEQYF
TRBJ1-2 | . | . | TRBV5-1 | TGCGCCAGCAGCCCCTCCGATTGGCAGAACTATGGCTACACCTTC | CASSPSDWQNYGYTF
TRBJ1-2 | . | . | TRBV12-3/TRBV12-4 | TGTGCCAGCAGCTCAAGCGGCTATGGCTACACCTTC | CASSSSGYGYTF
TRBJ1-5 | . | TRBD1 | TRBV24-1 | TGTGCCACCAACTCCGGGACAGGGTCGGGAGTGAGCAATCAGCCCCAGCATTTT | CATNSGTGSGVSNQPQHF
TRBJ1-3 | . | TRBD1 | TRBV9 | TGTGCCAGCAGCCTCTATCCGGGACAGCTCTCTGGAAACACCATATATTTT | CASSLYPGQLSGNTIYF
TRBJ2-6 | once | TRBD1 | TRBV3-1/TRBV3-2 | TGTGCCAGCAGCAAGGGACAGGGTCTCACTGGGGCCAACGTCCTGACTTTC | CASSKGQGLTGANVLTF
TRBJ2-7 | . | . | TRBV27 | TGTGCCAGCCCTAACAGGGAGCAGTACTTC | CASPNREQYF
TRBJ1-5 | . | . | TRBV6-1 | TGTGCCAGCAGTGAATTCAGGGCTCAGCCCCAGCATTTT | CASSEFRAQPQHF